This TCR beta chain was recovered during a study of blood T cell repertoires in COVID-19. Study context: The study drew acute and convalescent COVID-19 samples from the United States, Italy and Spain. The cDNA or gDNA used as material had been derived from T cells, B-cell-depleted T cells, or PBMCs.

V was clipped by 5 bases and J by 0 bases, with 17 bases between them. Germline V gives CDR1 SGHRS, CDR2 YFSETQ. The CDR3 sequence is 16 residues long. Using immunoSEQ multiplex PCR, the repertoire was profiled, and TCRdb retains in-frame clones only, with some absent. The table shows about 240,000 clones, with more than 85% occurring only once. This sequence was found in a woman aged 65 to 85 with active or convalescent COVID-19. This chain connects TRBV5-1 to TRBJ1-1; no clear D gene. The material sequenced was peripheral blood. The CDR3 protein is CASREKRAPMNTEAFF. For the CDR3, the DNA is TGCGCCAGCAGGGAGAAGAGGGCACCAATGAACACTGAAGCTTTCTTT.